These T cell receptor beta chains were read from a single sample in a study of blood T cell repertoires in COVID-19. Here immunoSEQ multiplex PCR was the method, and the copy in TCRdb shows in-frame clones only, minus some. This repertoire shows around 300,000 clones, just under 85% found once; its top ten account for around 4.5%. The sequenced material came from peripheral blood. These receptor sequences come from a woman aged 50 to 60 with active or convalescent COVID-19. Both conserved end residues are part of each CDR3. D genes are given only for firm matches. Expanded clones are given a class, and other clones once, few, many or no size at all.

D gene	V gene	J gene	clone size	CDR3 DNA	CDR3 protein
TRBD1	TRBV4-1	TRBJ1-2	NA	TGCGCCAGCAGCCAAACGGGTGGACAGGCAGGGCTCTATGGCTACACCTTC	CASSQTGGQAGLYGYTF
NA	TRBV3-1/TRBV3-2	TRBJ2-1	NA	TGTGCCAGCACCTCCGATATTGCGCCACAGTTCTTC	CASTSDIAPQFF
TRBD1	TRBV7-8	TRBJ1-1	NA	TGTGCCAGCAAGACCGGGACAGCCAACACTGAAGCTTTCTTT	CASKTGTANTEAFF
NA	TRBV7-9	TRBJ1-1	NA	TGTGCCAGCAGCCCTCGGACAGCGCTGAACACTGAAGCTTTCTTT	CASSPRTALNTEAFF
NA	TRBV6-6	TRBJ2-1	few	TGTGCCAGCAGCCAGTACAACCTCAATGAGCAGTTCTTC	CASSQYNLNEQFF
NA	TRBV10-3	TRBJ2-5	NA	TGTGCCACCAGGCGGTTCGACCAAGAGACCCAGTACTTC	CATRRFDQETQYF
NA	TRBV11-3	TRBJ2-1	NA	TGTGCCAGCAGCCTAGGACGGGAGTATGAGCAGTTCTTC	CASSLGREYEQFF
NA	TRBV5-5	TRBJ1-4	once	TGTGCCAGCAGCGCCGGGGTGCTTGAAAAACTGTTTTTT	CASSAGVLEKLFF
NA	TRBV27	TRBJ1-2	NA	TGTGCCAGCAGTTCGCGCGGGGGGCTCGGCTATGGCTACACCTTC	CASSSRGGLGYGYTF
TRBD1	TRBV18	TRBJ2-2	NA	TGTGCCAGCTCACCACGCGAAGGGGGCCCCGGGGAGCTGTTTTTT	CASSPREGGPGELFF
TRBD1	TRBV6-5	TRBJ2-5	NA	TGTGCCAGCAGTTACTCTCCGACAGGGTTGGCGTCCCAGTACTTC	CASSYSPTGLASQYF
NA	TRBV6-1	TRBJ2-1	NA	TGTGCCAGCAGTGAACCCCTAAAGCGGAGGGATAACAATGAGCAGTTCTTC	CASSEPLKRRDNNEQFF
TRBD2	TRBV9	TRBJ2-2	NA	TGTGCCAGCACATTAGGACTAGCGGGATTGGGCGGGGAGCTGTTTTTT	CASTLGLAGLGGELFF
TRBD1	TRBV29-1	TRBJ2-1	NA	TGCAGCGCAAAACAGGGGGCGGCCTACAATGAGCAGTTCTTC	CSAKQGAAYNEQFF
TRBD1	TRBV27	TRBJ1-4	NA	TGTGCCAGCAGCAGAACCGCCGGGACAGCTAATGAAAAACTGTTTTTT	CASSRTAGTANEKLFF
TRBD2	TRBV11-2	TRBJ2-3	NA	TGTGCCAGCAGCCTCCTGGGACTAGTTAAAGATACGCAGTATTTT	CASSLLGLVKDTQYF
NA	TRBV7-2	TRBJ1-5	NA	TGTGCCAGCAGCTTAGTGGGGGGGGGTGATCAGCCCCAGCATTTT	CASSLVGGGDQPQHF
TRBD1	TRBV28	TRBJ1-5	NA	TGTGCCAGCAGTTTAAGGGGGCAGGGGGCAAATCAGCCCCAGCATTTT	CASSLRGQGANQPQHF
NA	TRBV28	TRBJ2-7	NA	TGTGCCAGCAGTTTAGTAGCGAACTACGAGCAGTACTTC	CASSLVANYEQYF
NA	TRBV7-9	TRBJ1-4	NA	TGTGCCAGCACGCCCGGAGCGGGGAATGAAAAACTGTTTTTT	CASTPGAGNEKLFF